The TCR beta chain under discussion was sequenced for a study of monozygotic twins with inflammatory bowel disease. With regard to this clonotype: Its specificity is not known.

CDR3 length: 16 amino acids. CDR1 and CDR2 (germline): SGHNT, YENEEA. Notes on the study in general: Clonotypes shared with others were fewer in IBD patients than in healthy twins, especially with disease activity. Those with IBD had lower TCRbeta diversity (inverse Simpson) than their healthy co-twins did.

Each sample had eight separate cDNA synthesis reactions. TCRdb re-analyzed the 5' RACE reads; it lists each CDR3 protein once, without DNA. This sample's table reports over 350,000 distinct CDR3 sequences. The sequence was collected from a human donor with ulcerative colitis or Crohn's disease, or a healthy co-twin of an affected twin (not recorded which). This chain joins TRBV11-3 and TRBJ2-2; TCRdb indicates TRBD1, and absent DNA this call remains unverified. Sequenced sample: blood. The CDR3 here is CASSLLGGGRTGELFF.